The T cell receptor beta chain described here comes from a study of blood T cell repertoires in COVID-19. Background on the study: Researchers got acute and convalescent COVID-19 samples from the United States, Italy and Spain. PBMCs, B-cell-depleted T cells, or T cells provided the cDNA or gDNA that made up the material.

Original processing methods: Amplified reference gene primers provided the basis for estimating nucleated cell counts. Sequencing used immunoSEQ multiplex PCR; TCRdb keeps in-frame clones, though not all of them. V and J calls and clone size are those listed in that table; D and trimming were worked out from the DNA. The sample gives about 8,000 clones, 70% to 90% of which show up once; approximately 7% is in the top ten. The sample comprised peripheral blood. This TCR came from a woman aged 50 to 60 with active or convalescent COVID-19.

The CDR3 here is CASSPRGSKETQYF. CDR3 coding DNA: TGTGCCAGCAGCCCCAGGGGGAGTAAAGAGACCCAGTACTTC. J is TRBJ2-5 and V is TRBV11-2; 7 positions match TRBD1. Germline loops: CDR1 SGHAT, CDR2 FQNNGV. V trimming: 5 bases; J trimming: 3 bases; junction bases outside the gene matches: 6. CDR3 size: 14 residues.